This T cell receptor beta chain was profiled in a study of identical twins. TCRdb reanalysed the 5' RACE reads using MiXCR and keeps one entry per CDR3 protein. In the table there are approximately 230,000 distinct CDR3 sequences, approximately 7.1% of which are singletons. The CDR3 runs 15 residues. Germline CDR1 and CDR2: LNHDA and SQIVND (reference sequence). Trimming shortened V by 6 bases and J by 4 bases, and 19 bases separated the two germline ends. The same sample was also used in a study of T cells expressing NK-cell markers.

The sequence was collected from a woman aged 18-30 years in good health. The sequenced sample was CD8+ T cells sorted from blood. The rearrangement joins TRBV19 to TRBJ2-7, with D tentatively TRBD1 (7 bases). In nucleotides, the CDR3 is TGTGCCAGTAGCGCCTCAGGGGGGCGCTTTTACGAGCAGTACTTC. It is translated as CASSASGGRFYEQYF.